A single sample is the source of the 20 T cell receptor beta chains below, sequenced in a study of identifying expanded T cells in peripheral blood. Some clones are missing from TCRdb's copy, which holds only in-frame ones; the method was immunoSEQ multiplex PCR. The sample shows 83,000 or so clones, 85% to 90% of them seen only once. The sample comprised blood. The source is a person between 18 and 75 years old in good health.

The count of this clone is one. The V gene is TRBV2, the J gene TRBJ2-2; 9 nucleotides agree with TRBD1. CDR3 length: 15 residues. V lost 6 bases and J lost 3; bases outside the gene matches: 5. Per germline, CDR1 SNHLY and CDR2 FYNNEI. The CDR3, as DNA: TGTGCCAGCAGCCGGGACAGGGTGGACACCGGGGAGCTGTTTTTT. Translated: CASSRDRVDTGELFF.

This chain links TRBV6-1 with TRBJ1-2, with TRBD1 identical over 8 bases. The CDR3 spans 14 residues. Germline loops: CDR1 MNHNS, CDR2 SASEGT. Trimming cost V 2 bases and J 7 bases; bases outside gene matches: 6. The CDR3 region has the DNA TGTGCCAGCAGTGAATTGGACAGGGTGGCTGGCTACACCTTC. This translates into CASSELDRVAGYTF.

The chain recombines TRBV4-2 with TRBJ2-7, with 10 nucleotides matching TRBD2. The CDR3 sequence is 16 residues long. V gave up 0 bases and J gave up 0 bases; unmatched junction bases: 2. Germline CDR1 LGHNA, CDR2 YNFKEQ. The CDR3 nucleotides read TGTGCCAGCAGCCAAGAATCTAGCGGGGGCTCCTACGAGCAGTACTTC. Amino acid sequence: CASSQESSGGSYEQYF.

The chain recombines TRBV4-1 with TRBJ1-2, with 7 bases fitting TRBD1. The CDR3 contains 13 residues. Trimming cost V 4 bases and J 5 bases; bases outside gene matches: 4. Germline CDR1 is MGHRA and CDR2 is YSYEKL. CDR3 sequence (DNA): TGCGCCAGCAGCCGGGACAGAGAATATGGCTACACCTTC. This sequence encodes CASSRDREYGYTF.

This clone was picked up one time. The chain uses TRBV2 and TRBJ2-2; 13 nucleotides agree with TRBD2. Trimming removed 8 bases from V and 5 bases from J; junction bases left unmatched: 5. Germline V gene data show CDR1 as SNHLY and CDR2 as FYNNEI. The CDR3 has 15 residues. For the CDR3, the DNA is TGTGCCAGCGGACGGACTAGCGGGAGAACCGGGGAGCTGTTTTTT. This sequence encodes CASGRTSGRTGELFF.

This rearrangement joins TRBV29-1 to TRBJ2-2; D is possibly TRBD1 (7 bases). Germline assignment: CDR1 SQVTM and CDR2 ANQGSEA. The CDR3 is 16 amino acids. V dropped 7 bases and J dropped 3 bases, with 21 bases sitting between them. The CDR3 bases are TGCAGCGCGACGGAGGGGGCCCGCTCGCACACCGGGGAGCTGTTTTTT. It specifies CSATEGARSHTGELFF.

This clone has just a few counts. This sequence joins TRBV6-1 and TRBJ2-7; 9 nucleotides line up with TRBD1. Germline loops: CDR1 MNHNS, CDR2 SASEGT. V shed 6 bases and J 5 bases; nucleotides not matched to a gene: 8. The CDR3 spans 14 residues. CDR3 sequence reads: CASSGGTGPHEQYF. CDR3 nucleotides: TGTGCCAGCAGCGGGGGGACAGGGCCCCACGAGCAGTACTTC.

This rearrangement joins TRBV19 to TRBJ1-5; D perhaps matches TRBD1 (5 bases). V lost 5 bases to trimming and J lost 1 base, with 12 bases between them. The CDR3 has 15 amino acids. CDR1 and CDR2 from the germline V gene are LNHDA and SQIVND (reference sequence). The CDR3 nucleotides are TGTGCCAGTAGTTTCGGGACGGCGAGCAATCAGCCCCAGCATTTT. It specifies CASSFGTASNQPQHF.

The chain is built from TRBV5-1 and TRBJ2-7, with 8 bases identical to TRBD2. CDR3 length equals 14 residues. V dropped 2 bases and J dropped 2; count of bases not matched to a gene: 3. Germline V lookup: CDR1 SGHRS, CDR2 YFSETQ. Here the CDR3 reads CASSLSGGPYEQYF. DNA for the CDR3: TGCGCCAGCAGCTTAAGCGGGGGCCCCTACGAGCAGTACTTC.

This rearrangement joins TRBV5-4 to TRBJ1-1; D unresolved. CDR1 and CDR2 (germline): SGHNT, YYREEE (reference sequence). The CDR3 loop spans 13 amino acids. V was pared by 2 bases and J by 4 bases, with 9 bases between. CDR3: CASSFSESTEAFF. The DNA of the CDR3 is TGTGCCAGCAGCTTTAGTGAGTCCACTGAAGCTTTCTTT.

The chain links TRBV6-1 to TRBJ1-3, with a tentative D call TRBD1 (6 bases). The ends were cut back, 8 bases at V and 4 bases at J, with 9 bases in the middle. This CDR3 contains 12 residues. Germline CDR1 and CDR2: MNHNS and SASEGT. The CDR3: CASGQMGNTIYF. For the CDR3, the DNA is TGTGCCAGCGGACAGATGGGAAACACCATATATTTT.

The chain has TRBV10-3 and TRBJ1-5; D uncertain. Trimming removed 5 bases from V and 2 bases from J, with 13 bases in between. CDR1 and CDR2 (germline): ENHRY, SYGVKD. CDR3 length: 15 amino acids. DNA of the CDR3: TGTGCCATCAGTCCGGATGGTGGTGGCAATCAGCCCCAGCATTTT. Protein product: CAISPDGGGNQPQHF.

The genes are TRBV7-3 and TRBJ2-5, with 9 bases matching TRBD1. The trim removed 8 bases at V and 2 bases at J, leaving 0 bases unmatched. Germline V gene sequence: CDR1 SGHTA, CDR2 FQGTGA. The CDR3 sequence is 12 residues long. This CDR3 is CASGQGQETQYF. The CDR3 DNA is TGTGCCAGCGGACAGGGGCAAGAGACCCAGTACTTC.

The V gene is TRBV11-2, the J gene TRBJ2-2; D remains ambiguous. Germline V gene sequence: CDR1 SGHAT, CDR2 FQNNGV. This CDR3 comprises 15 residues. V gave up 1 base and J gave up 1 base, with 7 bases separating them. Written as DNA, the CDR3 is TGTGCCAGCAGCTTAGTGGCAGGGAACACCGGGGAGCTGTTTTTT. This gives the protein CASSLVAGNTGELFF.

At least ten counts were recorded for this clone. The chain carries TRBV9 and TRBJ2-1; 10 bases line up with TRBD2. This CDR3 is 15 amino acids long. The germline V gene has CDR1 SGDLS and CDR2 YYNGEE. The junction had 7 bases not matched to a gene; V was cut back by 3 bases and J by 7 bases. CDR3 sequence: CASSERLAGQNEQFF. In DNA form, the CDR3 reads TGTGCCAGCAGCGAGAGACTAGCGGGTCAAAATGAGCAGTTCTTC.

The chain combines TRBV19 with TRBJ2-7; 10 bases align to TRBD2. The CDR3 sequence is 13 residues long. Germline V gives CDR1 LNHDA, CDR2 SQIVND (reference sequence). J gave up 6 bases and V 5 bases, and 4 bases lay outside the gene matches. The CDR3 loop reads CASSALAGVEQYF. In DNA, the CDR3 is TGTGCCAGTAGTGCGCTAGCGGGAGTCGAGCAGTACTTC.

The gene calls are TRBV5-1 and TRBJ2-5; 12 positions agree with TRBD1. The CDR3 runs to 17 residues. Trimming removed 0 bases from V and 5 bases from J; junction bases left unmatched: 8. Germline V gene sequence: CDR1 SGHRS, CDR2 YFSETQ. DNA for the CDR3: TGCGCCAGCAGCTTGGCCGGGGGGACAGGGGGCGCGGAGACCCAGTACTTC. Translating it yields CASSLAGGTGGAETQYF.

This clone was recorded only once. The gene calls are TRBV27 and TRBJ1-2; D gene unclear. The ends were cut back, 2 bases at V and 4 bases at J, with 14 bases in the middle. This CDR3 is 15 amino acids long. CDR1 and CDR2 (germline): MNHEY, SMNVEV (reference sequence). CDR3 amino acids: CASSLGANIAYGYTF. The CDR3 region has the DNA TGTGCCAGCAGTTTAGGTGCCAATATCGCCTATGGCTACACCTTC.

CDR3 nucleotide sequence: TGTGCCAGCAGGCCCGCGGGTCTTTATGGCTACACCTTC. Residues: CASRPAGLYGYTF. This chain uses TRBV6-5 with TRBJ1-2; D is uncertain. This CDR3 spans 13 amino acids. Germline CDR1 MNHEY, CDR2 SVGAGI. V was shortened by 6 bases and J by 5 bases, with 13 bases between the two germline ends.

This clone was observed a handful of times. The chain recombines TRBV19 with TRBJ2-3; 7 bases align to TRBD1. The trim removed 9 bases at V and 5 bases at J, leaving 5 bases unmatched. This CDR3 comprises 12 residues. Germline V gene sequence: CDR1 LNHDA, CDR2 SQIVND (reference sequence). The chain's CDR3 is CASRTGGDTQYF. CDR3 nucleotide sequence: TGTGCCAGCAGGACAGGCGGAGATACGCAGTATTTT.